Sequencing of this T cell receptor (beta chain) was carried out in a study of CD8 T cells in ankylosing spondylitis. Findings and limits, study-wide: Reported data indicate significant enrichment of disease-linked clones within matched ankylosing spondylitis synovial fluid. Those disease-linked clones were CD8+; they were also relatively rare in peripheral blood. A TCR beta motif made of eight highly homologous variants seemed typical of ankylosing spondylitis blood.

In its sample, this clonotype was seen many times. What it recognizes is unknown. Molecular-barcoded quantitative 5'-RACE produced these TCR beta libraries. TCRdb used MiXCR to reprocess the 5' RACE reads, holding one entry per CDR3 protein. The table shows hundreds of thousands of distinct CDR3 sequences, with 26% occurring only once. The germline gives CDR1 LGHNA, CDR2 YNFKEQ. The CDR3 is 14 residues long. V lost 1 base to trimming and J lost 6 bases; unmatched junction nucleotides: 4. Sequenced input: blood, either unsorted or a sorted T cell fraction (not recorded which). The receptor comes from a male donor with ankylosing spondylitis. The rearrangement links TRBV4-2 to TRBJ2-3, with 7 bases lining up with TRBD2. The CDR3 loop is CASSQGDSGDTQYF. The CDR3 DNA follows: TGTGCCAGCAGCCAAGGGGATAGCGGGGATACGCAGTATTTT.